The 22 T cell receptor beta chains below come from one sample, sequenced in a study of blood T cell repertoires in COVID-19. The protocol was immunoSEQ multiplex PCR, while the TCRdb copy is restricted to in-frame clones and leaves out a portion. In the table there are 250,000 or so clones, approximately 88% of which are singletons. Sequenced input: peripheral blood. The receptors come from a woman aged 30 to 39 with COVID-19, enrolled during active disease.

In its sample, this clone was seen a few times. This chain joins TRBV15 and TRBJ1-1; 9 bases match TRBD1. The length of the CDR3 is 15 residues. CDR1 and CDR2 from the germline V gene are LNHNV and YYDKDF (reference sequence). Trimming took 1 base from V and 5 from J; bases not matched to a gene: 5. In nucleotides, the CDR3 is TGTGCCACCAGCAGAGTAATCGGACAGGGGACTGAAGCTTTCTTT. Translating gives CATSRVIGQGTEAFF.

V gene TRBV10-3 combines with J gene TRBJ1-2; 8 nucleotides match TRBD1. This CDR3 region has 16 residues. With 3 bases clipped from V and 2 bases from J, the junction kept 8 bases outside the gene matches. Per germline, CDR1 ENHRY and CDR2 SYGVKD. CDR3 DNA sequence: TGTGCCATCAGTGAACCCGAGGACAGGGCCAACTATGGCTACACCTTC. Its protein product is CAISEPEDRANYGYTF.

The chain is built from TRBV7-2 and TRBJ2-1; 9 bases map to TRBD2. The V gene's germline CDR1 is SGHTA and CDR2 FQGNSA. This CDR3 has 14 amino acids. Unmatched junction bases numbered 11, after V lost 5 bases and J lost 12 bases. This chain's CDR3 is CASSRPSGGRRQFF. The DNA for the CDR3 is TGTGCCAGCAGCCGGCCCAGCGGGGGGAGGCGGCAGTTCTTC.

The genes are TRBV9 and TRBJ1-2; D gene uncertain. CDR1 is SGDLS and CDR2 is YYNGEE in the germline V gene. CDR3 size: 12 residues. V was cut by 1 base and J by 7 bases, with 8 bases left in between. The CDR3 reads CASSVPPFGYTF. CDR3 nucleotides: TGTGCCAGCAGCGTACCCCCTTTTGGCTACACCTTC.

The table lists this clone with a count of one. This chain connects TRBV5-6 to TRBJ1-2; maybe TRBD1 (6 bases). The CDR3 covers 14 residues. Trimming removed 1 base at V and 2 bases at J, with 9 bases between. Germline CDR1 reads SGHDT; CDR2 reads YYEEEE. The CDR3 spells CASSLTQGNYGYTF. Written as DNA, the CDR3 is TGTGCCAGCAGCTTGACACAGGGAAACTATGGCTACACCTTC.

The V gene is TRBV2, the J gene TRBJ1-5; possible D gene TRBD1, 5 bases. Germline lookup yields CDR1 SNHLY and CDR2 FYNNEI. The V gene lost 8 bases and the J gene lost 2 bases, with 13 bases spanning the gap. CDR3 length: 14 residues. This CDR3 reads CASLAGRGNQPQHF. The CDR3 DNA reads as TGTGCCAGCCTGGCAGGGAGGGGCAATCAGCCCCAGCATTTT.

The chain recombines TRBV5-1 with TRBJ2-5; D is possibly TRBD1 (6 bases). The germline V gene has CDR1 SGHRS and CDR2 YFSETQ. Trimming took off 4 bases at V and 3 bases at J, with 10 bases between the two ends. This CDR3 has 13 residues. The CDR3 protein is CASSPQGKETQYF. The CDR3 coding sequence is TGCGCCAGCAGCCCACAGGGAAAAGAGACCCAGTACTTC.

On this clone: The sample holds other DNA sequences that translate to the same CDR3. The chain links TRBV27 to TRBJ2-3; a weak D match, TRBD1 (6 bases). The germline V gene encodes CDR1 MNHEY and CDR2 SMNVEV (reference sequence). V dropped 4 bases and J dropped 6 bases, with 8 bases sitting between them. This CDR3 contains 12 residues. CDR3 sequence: CASSSRGDTQYF. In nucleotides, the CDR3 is TGTGCCAGCAGTTCTAGGGGGGATACGCAGTATTTT.

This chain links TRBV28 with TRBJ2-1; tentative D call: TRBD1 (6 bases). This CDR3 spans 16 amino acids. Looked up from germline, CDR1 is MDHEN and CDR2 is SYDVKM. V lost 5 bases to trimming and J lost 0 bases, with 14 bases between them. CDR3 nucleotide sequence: TGTGCCAGCAGTCTAAACAGGGCTAGCTCCTACAATGAGCAGTTCTTC. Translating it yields CASSLNRASSYNEQFF.

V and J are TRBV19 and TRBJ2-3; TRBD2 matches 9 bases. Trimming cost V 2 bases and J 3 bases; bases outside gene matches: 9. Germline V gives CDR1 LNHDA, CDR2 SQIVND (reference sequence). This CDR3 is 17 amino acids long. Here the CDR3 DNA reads TGTGCCAGTAGTATACGGCGGGCGGGAGGGAGGACAGATACGCAGTATTTT. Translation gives CASSIRRAGGRTDTQYF.

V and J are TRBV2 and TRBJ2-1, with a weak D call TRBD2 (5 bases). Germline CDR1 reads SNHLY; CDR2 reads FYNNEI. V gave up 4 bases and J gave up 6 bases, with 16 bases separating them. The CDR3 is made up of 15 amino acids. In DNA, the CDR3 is TGTGCCAGCAGTGTTGGTCGGGGAAAGAGCAATGAGCAGTTCTTC. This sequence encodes CASSVGRGKSNEQFF.

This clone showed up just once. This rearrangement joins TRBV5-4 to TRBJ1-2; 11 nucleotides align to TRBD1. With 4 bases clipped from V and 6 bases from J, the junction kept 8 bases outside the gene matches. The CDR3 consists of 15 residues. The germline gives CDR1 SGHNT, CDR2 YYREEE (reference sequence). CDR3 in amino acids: CASSLEGTGGNGYTF. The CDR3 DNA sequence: TGTGCCAGCAGCCTCGAAGGGACAGGGGGAAATGGCTACACCTTC.

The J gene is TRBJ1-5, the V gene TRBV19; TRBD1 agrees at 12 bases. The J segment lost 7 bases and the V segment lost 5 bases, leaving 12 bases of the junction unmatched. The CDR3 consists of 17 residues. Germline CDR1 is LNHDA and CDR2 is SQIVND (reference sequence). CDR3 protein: CASSPGTGGATTQPQHF. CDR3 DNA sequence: TGTGCCAGTAGTCCCGGGACAGGGGGCGCGACGACGCAGCCCCAGCATTTT.

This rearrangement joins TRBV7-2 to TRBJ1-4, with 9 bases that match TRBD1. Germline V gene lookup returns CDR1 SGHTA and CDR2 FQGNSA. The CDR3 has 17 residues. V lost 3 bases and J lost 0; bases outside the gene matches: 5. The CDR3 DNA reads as TGTGCCAGCAGCTTGGGACAGGGTGGTGCAACTAATGAAAAACTGTTTTTT. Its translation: CASSLGQGGATNEKLFF.

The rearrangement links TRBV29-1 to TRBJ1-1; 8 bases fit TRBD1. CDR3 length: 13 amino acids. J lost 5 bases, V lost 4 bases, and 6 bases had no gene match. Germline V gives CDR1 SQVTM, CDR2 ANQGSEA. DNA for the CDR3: TGCAGCGTTGGTGGACAGGGAGGAACTGAAGCTTTCTTT. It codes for CSVGGQGGTEAFF.

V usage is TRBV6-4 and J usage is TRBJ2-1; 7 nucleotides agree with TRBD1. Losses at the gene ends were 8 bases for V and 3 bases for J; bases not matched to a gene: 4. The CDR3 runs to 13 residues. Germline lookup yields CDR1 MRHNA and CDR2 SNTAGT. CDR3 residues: CASSTGHYNEQFF. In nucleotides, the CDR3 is TGTGCCAGCTCGACAGGGCACTACAATGAGCAGTTCTTC.

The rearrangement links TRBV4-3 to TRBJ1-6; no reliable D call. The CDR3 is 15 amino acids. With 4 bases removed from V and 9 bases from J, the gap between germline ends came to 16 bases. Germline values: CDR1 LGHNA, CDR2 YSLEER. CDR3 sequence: CASSLKGGEGSPLHF. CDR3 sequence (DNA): TGCGCCAGCAGCCTCAAGGGAGGAGAGGGTTCACCCCTCCACTTT.

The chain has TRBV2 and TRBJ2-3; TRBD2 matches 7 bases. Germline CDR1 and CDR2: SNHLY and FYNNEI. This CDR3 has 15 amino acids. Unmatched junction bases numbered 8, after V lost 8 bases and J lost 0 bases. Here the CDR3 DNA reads TGTGCCAGCGGGGGGATAGCGGGTAGCACAGATACGCAGTATTTT. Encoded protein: CASGGIAGSTDTQYF.

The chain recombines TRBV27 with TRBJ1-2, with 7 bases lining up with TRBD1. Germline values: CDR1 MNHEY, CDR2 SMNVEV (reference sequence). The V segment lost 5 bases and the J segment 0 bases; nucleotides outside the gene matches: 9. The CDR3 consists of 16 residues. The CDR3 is CASSTSEGTANYGYTF. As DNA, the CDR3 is TGTGCCAGCAGTACCTCCGAGGGGACAGCTAACTATGGCTACACCTTC.

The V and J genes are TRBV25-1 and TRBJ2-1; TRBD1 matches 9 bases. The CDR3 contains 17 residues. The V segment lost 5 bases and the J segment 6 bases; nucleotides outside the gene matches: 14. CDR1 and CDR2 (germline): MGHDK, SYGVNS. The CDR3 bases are TGTGCCAGCAGTTCTAACCGACCGGGACAGGGTTTCAATGAGCAGTTCTTC. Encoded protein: CASSSNRPGQGFNEQFF.

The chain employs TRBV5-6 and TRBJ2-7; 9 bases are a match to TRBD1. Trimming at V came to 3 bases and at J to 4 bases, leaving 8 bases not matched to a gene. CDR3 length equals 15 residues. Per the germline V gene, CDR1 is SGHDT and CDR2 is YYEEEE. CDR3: CASSSTGTGIYEQYV. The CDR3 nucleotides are TGTGCCAGCAGCTCTACCGGGACAGGGATTTACGAGCAGTACGTC.

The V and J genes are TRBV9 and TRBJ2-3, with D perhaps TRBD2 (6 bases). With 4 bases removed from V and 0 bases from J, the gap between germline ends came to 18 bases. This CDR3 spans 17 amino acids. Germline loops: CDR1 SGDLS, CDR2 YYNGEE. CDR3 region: CASSLSGNGGSTDTQYF. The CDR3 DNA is TGTGCCAGCAGCCTGAGTGGTAACGGGGGAAGCACAGATACGCAGTATTTT.